These 18 T cell receptor beta chains share one sample of origin, sequenced in a study of shared clonotypes between healthy human individuals. The assay was immunoSEQ multiplex PCR, and TCRdb's table has in-frame clones only and misses some. The sample includes about 1.4 million clones, around 97% seen only once; the top ten take 0.95% to 1.5%. The source material was naive CD4+ T cells sorted from blood. Subset noted: CD45RA+ positively selected. The receptors were gathered from a man between 25 and 39 years old in good health.

The V gene is TRBV29-1, the J gene TRBJ2-7; D remains unclear. The V gene lost 7 bases and the J gene lost 3 bases, with 10 bases spanning the gap. The CDR3 extends over 11 amino acids. CDR1 SQVTM and CDR2 ANQGSEA come from the germline V gene. The CDR3 DNA sequence: TGCAGCGCCCGCTTTAGCTACGAGCAGTACTTC. It yields the protein CSARFSYEQYF.

This clone has a single count. The chain couples TRBV30 to TRBJ2-1; 11 nucleotides align to TRBD2. The CDR3 runs to 16 residues. J was trimmed by 4 bases and V by 3 bases; bases with no gene match: 8. Germline V gene sequence: CDR1 GTSNPN, CDR2 SVGIG (reference sequence). The CDR3 loop reads CAWSLPGTSGYNEQFF. The CDR3 DNA follows: TGTGCCTGGAGCCTCCCCGGGACTAGCGGATACAATGAGCAGTTCTTC.

The CDR3 DNA reads as TGTGCCAGTAGTATTTCGGACAGGGTGAGTCAGCCCCAGCATTTT. As protein: CASSISDRVSQPQHF. This chain joins TRBV19 and TRBJ1-5, with 8 bases identical to TRBD1. Trimming cost V 3 bases and J 6 bases; bases outside gene matches: 7. The CDR3 contains 15 residues. Germline-derived CDR1 and CDR2 are LNHDA and SQIVND (reference sequence).

This chain joins TRBV11-1 and TRBJ2-1; TRBD2 aligns across 8 bases. V dropped 4 bases and J dropped 1; count of bases not matched to a gene: 3. Germline assignment: CDR1 SGHAT and CDR2 FQDESV (reference sequence). The CDR3 is 15 amino acids. The CDR3 DNA is TGTGCCAGCAGCTCAGCGGGAGCGTCCTACAATGAGCAGTTCTTC. Residues: CASSSAGASYNEQFF.

This chain uses TRBV13 with TRBJ2-3; D is uncertain. The germline CDR1 and CDR2 sequences are PRHDT and FYEKMQ (reference sequence). The CDR3 is 15 amino acids. Trimming removed 0 bases from V and 0 bases from J, with 7 bases in between. The CDR3 nucleotides read TGTGCCAGCAGCTTAGGTGTGGAAAGCACAGATACGCAGTATTTT. Translating it yields CASSLGVESTDTQYF.

This chain uses TRBV19 with TRBJ2-3, with TRBD2 as a possible D gene (6 bases). CDR1 and CDR2 from the germline V gene are LNHDA and SQIVND (reference sequence). This CDR3 region has 14 residues. The germline V and J ends were trimmed by 4 bases and 6 bases, with 14 bases remaining between them. This CDR3 reads CASSTSGSSDTQYF. CDR3 coding DNA: TGTGCCAGTAGTACCTCCGGGAGTTCCGATACGCAGTATTTT.

The chain employs TRBV6-9 and TRBJ2-2; possibly TRBD1 for D (6 bases). The CDR3 contains 15 residues. Germline values: CDR1 MNHGY, CDR2 SVAAGI. V lost 6 bases, J lost 7 bases, and 18 bases lay in between. CDR3 bases: TGTGCCAGCAGCCACTTTTGGGGGCTGATCGGGGAGCTGTTTTTT. Translation: CASSHFWGLIGELFF.

CDR3 nucleotide sequence: TGTGCCAGCAGCCCGAGGGCGGGGTACGAGCAGTACTTC. Its translation is CASSPRAGYEQYF. V is TRBV7-2 and J is TRBJ2-7; the D gene is possibly TRBD2 (6 bases). Looked up from germline, CDR1 is SGHTA and CDR2 is FQGNSA. The CDR3 length is 13 residues. Trimming shortened V by 5 bases and J by 4 bases, and 12 bases separated the two germline ends.

V is TRBV10-3 and J is TRBJ1-2; D possibly corresponds to TRBD1 (5 bases). Per germline, CDR1 ENHRY and CDR2 SYGVKD. Trimming removed 7 bases at V and 5 bases at J, with 17 bases between. The CDR3 is 14 residues long. In nucleotides, the CDR3 is TGTGCCATCACTGGGGACCCACCGCTTTATGGCTACACCTTC. Translated: CAITGDPPLYGYTF.

V usage is TRBV6-1 and J usage is TRBJ2-7, with TRBD2 as a possible D gene (5 bases). The germline V gene encodes CDR1 MNHNS and CDR2 SASEGT. Trimming cost V 5 bases and J 3 bases, with 11 bases left between them. This CDR3 spans 13 amino acids. CDR3 DNA: TGTGCCAGCAGTACCCAGAGGGACTACGAGCAGTACTTC. It encodes CASSTQRDYEQYF.

V is TRBV5-1 and J is TRBJ2-1; D gene uncertain. Germline V CDR1 and CDR2: SGHRS, YFSETQ. The CDR3 is 12 amino acids. V lost 3 bases and J 7 bases, leaving 8 bases between the germline ends. CDR3 loop: CASSSQFNEQFF. The CDR3 DNA reads as TGCGCCAGCAGCTCCCAGTTTAATGAGCAGTTCTTC.

V usage is TRBV19 and J usage is TRBJ1-2; 7 bases map to TRBD1. Per germline, CDR1 LNHDA and CDR2 SQIVND (reference sequence). This CDR3 spans 15 amino acids. Losses at the gene ends were 4 bases for V and 3 bases for J; bases not matched to a gene: 8. The CDR3 spells CASSTRQGNDYGYTF. CDR3 nucleotide sequence: TGTGCCAGTAGTACCCGACAGGGTAACGACTATGGCTACACCTTC.

The chain has TRBV7-3 and TRBJ2-5; either TRBD1 or TRBD2 may fit D (5 bases each). Germline V CDR1 and CDR2: SGHTA, FQGTGA. This CDR3 is built from 15 residues. V was shortened by 7 bases and J by 3 bases, with 18 bases between the two germline ends. The CDR3, as DNA: TGTGCCAGCAAAGGGACGGGATACAGTAAAGAGACCCAGTACTTC. Encoded protein: CASKGTGYSKETQYF.

This sequence joins TRBV7-3 and TRBJ1-2, with TRBD1 matching over 9 bases. V lost 4 bases to trimming and J lost 3 bases; unmatched junction nucleotides: 3. This CDR3 spans 14 amino acids. The germline V gene has CDR1 SGHTA and CDR2 FQGTGA. The CDR3: CASSSRTGDYGYTF. CDR3 bases: TGTGCCAGCAGCTCGAGGACAGGGGACTATGGCTACACCTTC.

For this clone: The same CDR3 also results from other DNA sequences found in this sample. The V gene is TRBV28, the J gene TRBJ2-7; D remains unclear. The CDR3 is made up of 12 amino acids. The V gene lost 2 bases and the J gene lost 4 bases, with 6 bases spanning the gap. Germline values: CDR1 MDHEN, CDR2 SYDVKM. The chain's CDR3 is CASSLGYYEQYF. For the CDR3, the DNA is TGTGCCAGCAGTTTAGGGTATTACGAGCAGTACTTC. The whole variable domain, filled in from reference TRBV28 and TRBJ2-7, reads DVKVTQSSRYLVKRTGEKVFLECVQDMDHENMFWYRQDPGLGLRLIYFSYDVKMKEKGDIPEGYSVSREKKERFSLILESASTNQTSMYLCASSLGYYEQYFGPGTRLTVT.

The rearrangement uses TRBV4-1 and TRBJ2-7; 8 bases match TRBD1. The junction had 14 bases not matched to a gene; V was cut back by 1 base and J by 6 bases. The CDR3 has 17 residues. CDR1 MGHRA and CDR2 YSYEKL come from the germline V gene. The CDR3 is CASSQAHGQGEYFEQYF. CDR3 coding DNA: TGCGCCAGCAGCCAAGCCCACGGACAGGGTGAATACTTCGAGCAGTACTTC.

This chain uses TRBV27 with TRBJ2-3; D gene unclear. Per the germline V gene, CDR1 is MNHEY and CDR2 is SMNVEV (reference sequence). V was cut by 2 bases and J by 5 bases, with 8 bases left in between. The CDR3 totals 13 residues. The CDR3 reads CASSLTRRDTQYF. In DNA, the CDR3 is TGTGCCAGCAGTTTAACTCGAAGAGATACGCAGTATTTT.

The count of this clone is one. This chain's CDR3 is CASSYRDRDWANVLTF. As DNA, the CDR3 is TGCGCCAGCAGCTACCGGGACAGGGACTGGGCCAACGTCCTGACTTTC. This sequence joins TRBV5-1 and TRBJ2-6; 9 bases fit TRBD1. The CDR3 extends over 16 amino acids. Germline-derived CDR1 and CDR2 are SGHRS and YFSETQ. V lost 3 bases and J lost 5; bases outside the gene matches: 6.